This paragraph covers one TCR beta chain sequence. Its antigen is not identified. This specimen comes from a study of T cell responses to AZD1222 COVID-19 vaccine. Study-wide background: Investigators merged groups given second doses at roughly 4 or roughly 12 weeks.

The J segment lost 5 bases and the V segment lost 0 bases, leaving 7 bases of the junction unmatched. The CDR3 consists of 16 residues. Germline CDR1 LGHNA, CDR2 YNFKEQ. Profiling relied on immunoSEQ multiplex PCR, and the TCRdb table lists in-frame clones only, not all of them. The sample comprises about 100,000 clones, roughly 90% of which are singletons, and about 1.2% rests with the top ten. Overall study findings and caveats: At 160-218 and 743-854, vaccine-associated CD4 TCRs were dominant, and they spanned spike. In all cases, repertoires were sampled only after the peak T cell response. Clonal diversity was possibly underestimated; the donors were predominantly white British and more often female.

The clonotype originates from an adult in good health. Material: peripheral blood, obtained on day 0 of AZD1222 vaccination. The genes are TRBV4-2 and TRBJ1-5; 7 bases match TRBD1. CDR3 in DNA: TGTGCCAGCAGCCAAGAAGGGGGCGGCGCGGATCAGCCCCAGCATTTT. This codes for CASSQEGGGADQPQHF.